This T cell receptor (beta chain) was recorded in a study of T cell responses to AZD1222 COVID-19 vaccine. Only in-frame clones appear in the TCRdb table, and some are missing; sequencing was by immunoSEQ multiplex PCR. The table records around 97,000 clones, over 75% of them present only once. On this clone: Antigen specificity is unknown.

This CDR3 has 14 amino acids. The germline V gene encodes CDR1 MNHEY and CDR2 SVGEGT. V lost 5 bases and J lost 10, with 18 bases in between. General observations from the study: Among the donors, most were white British and more were female, and clonal diversity was possibly underestimated. Rises in breadth and depth of Spike-specific TCRs came after two AZD1222 doses. In the spike-specific TCR repertoire, nearly half reportedly target unmutated variant regions. Just a handful of AZD1222 recipients were seropositive at baseline.

The gene calls are TRBV6-2 or TRBV6-3 and TRBJ2-1; D may be TRBD1 (6 bases). The input for sequencing was peripheral blood, taken on day 0 of AZD1222 vaccination. The sequence was obtained from an adult in good health. The CDR3 nucleotides read TGTGCCAGCAGTAACAATAACCGTCAGGGGGAGCAGTTCTTC. This encodes CASSNNNRQGEQFF.